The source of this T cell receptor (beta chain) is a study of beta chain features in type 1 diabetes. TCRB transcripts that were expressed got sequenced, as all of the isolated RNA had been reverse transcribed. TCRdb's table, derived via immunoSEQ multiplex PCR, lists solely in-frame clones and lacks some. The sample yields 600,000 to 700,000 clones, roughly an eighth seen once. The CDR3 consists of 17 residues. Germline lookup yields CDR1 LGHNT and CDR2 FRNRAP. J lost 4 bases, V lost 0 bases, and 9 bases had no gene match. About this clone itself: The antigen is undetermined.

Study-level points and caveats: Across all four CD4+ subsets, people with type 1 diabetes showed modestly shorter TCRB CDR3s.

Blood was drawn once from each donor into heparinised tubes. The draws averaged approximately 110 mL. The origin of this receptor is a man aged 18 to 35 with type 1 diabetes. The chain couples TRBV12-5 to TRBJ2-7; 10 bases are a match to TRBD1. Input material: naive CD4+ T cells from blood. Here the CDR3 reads CASGLVFRDRGRYEQYF. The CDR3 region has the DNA TGTGCTAGTGGTTTGGTTTTCCGGGACAGGGGACGGTACGAGCAGTACTTC.